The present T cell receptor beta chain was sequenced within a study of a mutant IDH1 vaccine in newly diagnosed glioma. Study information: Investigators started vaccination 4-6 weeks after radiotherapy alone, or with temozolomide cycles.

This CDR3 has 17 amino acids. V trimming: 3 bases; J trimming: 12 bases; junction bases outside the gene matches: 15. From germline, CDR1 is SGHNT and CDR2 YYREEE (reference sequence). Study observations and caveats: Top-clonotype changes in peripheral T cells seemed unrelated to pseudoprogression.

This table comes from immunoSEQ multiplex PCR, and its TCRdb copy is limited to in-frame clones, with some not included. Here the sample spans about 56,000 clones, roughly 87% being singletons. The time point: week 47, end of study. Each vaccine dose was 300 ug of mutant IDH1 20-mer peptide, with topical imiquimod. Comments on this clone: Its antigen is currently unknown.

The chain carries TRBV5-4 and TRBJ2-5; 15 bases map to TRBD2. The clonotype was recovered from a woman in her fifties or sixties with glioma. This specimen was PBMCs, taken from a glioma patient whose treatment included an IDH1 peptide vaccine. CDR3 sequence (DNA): TGTGCCAGCAGCTGGGTGGGACTAGCGGGGGGCCCCCGATTAAAGTACTTC. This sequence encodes CASSWVGLAGGPRLKYF. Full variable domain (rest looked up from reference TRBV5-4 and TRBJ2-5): ETGVTQSPTHLIKTRGQQVTLRCSSQSGHNTVSWYQQALGQGPQFIFQYYREEENGRGNFPPRFSGLQFPNYSSELNVNALELDDSALYLCASSWVGLAGGPRLKYFGPGTRLLVL.